The next 19 T cell receptor beta chains were all read from a single sample in a study of glioma-infiltrating T cells. Using RNA template, CDR3s of TCR alpha and beta were amplified with iRepertoire arm-PCR. TCRdb analysed the multiplex PCR reads with MiXCR anew, one entry per CDR3 protein. Altogether tens of thousands of distinct CDR3 sequences are present, around a quarter being singletons, with the ten largest covering more than 6.5%. The sample was glioma tissue, nonneoplastic brain tissue, or PBMCs (not recorded which). The receptors here all came from a human donor with low-grade glioma or glioblastoma, undergoing nonglioma brain surgery, or in good health (not recorded which).

This clonotype was counted a single time. The chain is built from TRBV4-2 and TRBJ2-7; 7 positions match TRBD2. The trim removed 5 bases at V and 6 bases at J, leaving 7 bases unmatched. This CDR3 is 13 amino acids long. Germline CDR1 is LGHNA and CDR2 is YNFKEQ. The CDR3 DNA reads TGTGCCAGCAGCAAGACCGGGACTATCGAGCAGTACTTC. This gives the protein CASSKTGTIEQYF.

In its sample, this clonotype was seen a few times. The V and J genes are TRBV29-1 and TRBJ2-1, with TRBD2 matching 14 bases. Germline V lookup: CDR1 SQVTM, CDR2 ANQGSEA. Trimming cost V 5 bases and J 10 bases; bases outside gene matches: 10. The CDR3 is 15 residues long. This chain's CDR3 is CSVWTSGRRREEQFF. The CDR3 nucleotides read TGCAGCGTTTGGACTAGCGGGAGGCGAAGAGAAGAGCAGTTCTTC.

The table lists this clonotype with a few counts. The gene calls are TRBV9 and TRBJ1-5; D uncertain. The CDR3 is made up of 15 amino acids. Germline values: CDR1 SGDLS, CDR2 YYNGEE. Trimming removed 0 bases from V and 4 bases from J, with 11 bases in between. The CDR3 coding sequence is TGTGCCAGCAGCGTAGGAGACGTAGGGAATCAGCCCCAGCATTTT. Its translation is CASSVGDVGNQPQHF.

This clonotype was counted at least ten times. The rearrangement uses TRBV20-1 and TRBJ2-3; 9 bases fit TRBD1. The CDR3 consists of 18 residues. CDR1 is DFQATT and CDR2 is SNEGSKA in the germline V gene (reference sequence). Trimming took 1 base from V and 4 from J; bases not matched to a gene: 15. CDR3 region: CSARAVFGTGHVSDTQYF. CDR3 nucleotides: TGCAGTGCTAGAGCAGTCTTCGGGACAGGGCATGTTTCAGATACGCAGTATTTT.

About this clonotype: This clone may be a read error of a much larger clone one base away. The chain joins TRBV3-1 to TRBJ2-7, with D unresolved. CDR3 length: 13 amino acids. V was clipped by 4 bases and J by 9 bases, with 16 bases between them. Per germline, CDR1 LGHDT and CDR2 YNNKEL (reference sequence). The CDR3, as DNA: TGTGCCAGCAGCCGTCTTTCGCAGGACGGGCAGTACTTC. It is translated as CASSRLSQDGQYF.

The sample holds many counts of this clonotype. V and J are TRBV7-2 and TRBJ2-5; the D call may be TRBD1 or TRBD2 (5 bases each). Germline V lookup: CDR1 SGHTA, CDR2 FQGNSA. The V end lost 1 base, the J end lost 5 bases, and 11 bases lay between the germline ends. The length of the CDR3 is 14 residues. For the CDR3, the DNA is TGTGCCAGCAGCTTAGGTGGTTGGGGGGAGACCCAGTACTTC. It specifies CASSLGGWGETQYF.

This chain joins TRBV5-5 and TRBJ2-1; TRBD2 is a possible D gene (5 bases). The CDR3 covers 14 residues. The germline V and J ends were trimmed by 0 bases and 2 bases, with 6 bases remaining between them. Germline CDR1 and CDR2: SGHKS and YYEKEE (reference sequence). CDR3 region: CASSLAGTYNEQFF. The CDR3, as DNA: TGTGCCAGCAGCTTGGCCGGGACCTACAATGAGCAGTTCTTC.

This clonotype was seen at least ten times. This chain uses TRBV20-1 with TRBJ2-7; D is ambiguous. This CDR3 comprises 16 residues. Germline V gives CDR1 DFQATT, CDR2 SNEGSKA (reference sequence). V was pared by 4 bases and J by 1 base, with 20 bases between. CDR3 bases: TGCAGTGCTATAATAGGGCAAATAAGGGCTTCCTACGAGCAGTACTTC. Protein sequence: CSAIIGQIRASYEQYF.

About this clonotype itself: One junction end disagrees with the germline gene, perhaps due to a read error. This sequence joins TRBV6-1 and TRBJ2-5; possibly TRBD1 for D (6 bases). This CDR3 has 14 residues. The germline V gene encodes CDR1 MNHNS and CDR2 SASEGT. DNA of the CDR3: TGTGCCAGCAACCAACTCGCAGGGGAAGAGGCCCAGTACTTC. This codes for CASNQLAGEEAQYF.

This clonotype was seen more than once but under ten times. J is TRBJ1-2 and V is TRBV19; 7 bases map to TRBD1. From germline, CDR1 is LNHDA and CDR2 SQIVND (reference sequence). The CDR3 contains 15 residues. V trimming: 5 bases; J trimming: 0 bases; junction bases outside the gene matches: 6. The CDR3 coding sequence is TGTGCCAGTAGTTCACAGGGGCTTTCTAACTATGGCTACACCTTC. Translating gives CASSSQGLSNYGYTF.

The chain is built from TRBV7-9 and TRBJ2-3; maybe TRBD2 (5 bases). V lost 5 bases, J lost 0 bases, and 12 bases lay in between. Germline V gives CDR1 SEHNR, CDR2 FQNEAQ (reference sequence). The CDR3 totals 15 residues. This chain's CDR3 is CASSLDGKSTDTQYF. The CDR3 DNA reads as TGTGCCAGCAGCCTCGACGGGAAAAGCACAGATACGCAGTATTTT.

The table lists this clonotype with a few counts. This chain uses TRBV3-1 with TRBJ2-5; tentatively, D is TRBD2 (5 bases). V was cut by 1 base and J by 0 bases, with 9 bases left in between. Germline CDR1 LGHDT, CDR2 YNNKEL (reference sequence). This CDR3 contains 15 residues. The CDR3 DNA sequence: TGTGCCAGCAGCCAAGCGCGGGTGTACCAAGAGACCCAGTACTTC. Protein product: CASSQARVYQETQYF.

This chain uses TRBV5-6 with TRBJ2-1; 13 positions match TRBD2. The ends lost 2 bases at V and 5 bases at J; junction bases unmatched: 4. The CDR3 spans 16 residues. Germline CDR1 is SGHDT and CDR2 is YYEEEE. The CDR3 sequence is CASSLPGTSGNNEQFF. For the CDR3, the DNA is TGTGCCAGCAGCTTACCCGGGACTAGCGGGAACAATGAGCAGTTCTTC.

This clonotype has ten or more counts. V is TRBV6-4 and J is TRBJ1-1; D ambiguous. CDR1 and CDR2 from the germline V gene are MRHNA and SNTAGT. Trimming stripped 4 bases from V and 0 bases from J, with 9 bases between. This CDR3 contains 14 residues. The CDR3 DNA reads as TGTGCCAGCAGTGGTGGACGGATGAACACTGAAGCTTTCTTT. This translates into CASSGGRMNTEAFF.

This clonotype was detected only a few times. The chain uses TRBV19 and TRBJ1-6; 8 bases agree with TRBD1. The CDR3 is made up of 17 amino acids. Germline CDR1 is LNHDA and CDR2 is SQIVND (reference sequence). Trimming removed 6 bases from V and 7 bases from J; junction bases left unmatched: 14. The CDR3 sequence is CASRAARQGSINSPLHF. In DNA, the CDR3 is TGTGCCAGTAGGGCAGCGAGACAGGGGTCCATAAATTCACCCCTCCACTTT.

This clonotype was seen repeatedly, ten times or more. This chain uses TRBV14 with TRBJ1-1; no clear D gene. This CDR3 has 15 amino acids. Trimming removed 0 bases at V and 0 bases at J, with 8 bases between. Germline V gene lookup returns CDR1 SGHDN and CDR2 FVKESK. CDR3 in amino acids: CASSQDIHLNTEAFF. CDR3 DNA: TGTGCCAGCAGCCAAGATATACACCTGAACACTGAAGCTTTCTTT.

Ten or more counts support this clonotype. This rearrangement joins TRBV15 to TRBJ1-2; D is unresolved. CDR1 LNHNV and CDR2 YYDKDF come from the germline V gene (reference sequence). This CDR3 is built from 15 residues. The ends were cut back, 0 bases at V and 0 bases at J, with 8 bases in the middle. The CDR3 here is CATSRESAANYGYTF. Here the CDR3 DNA reads TGTGCCACCAGCAGAGAGTCAGCCGCTAACTATGGCTACACCTTC. Full variable domain (outside the CDR3, taken from reference TRBV15 and TRBJ1-2): DAMVIQNPRYQVTQFGKPVTLSCSQTLNHNVMYWYQQKSSQAPKLLFHYYDKDFNNEADTPDNFQSRRPNTSFCFLDIRSPGLGDTAMYLCATSRESAANYGYTFGSGTRLTVV.

This clonotype was counted many times. The chain uses TRBV6-5 and TRBJ2-1, with D possibly TRBD2 on 6 matching bases. Germline values: CDR1 MNHEY, CDR2 SVGAGI. Deletions cut 2 bases from V and 11 bases from J, with 13 bases between. This CDR3 has 13 residues. The CDR3 loop is CASSYGGWSQQFF. The CDR3 DNA sequence: TGTGCCAGCAGTTACGGGGGGTGGTCCCAGCAGTTCTTC.

The sample holds many counts of this clonotype. This chain joins TRBV14 and TRBJ2-3, with TRBD2 matching over 13 bases. CDR1 and CDR2 from the germline V gene are SGHDN and FVKESK. Losses at the gene ends were 3 bases for V and 6 bases for J; bases not matched to a gene: 9. CDR3 length equals 17 residues. The CDR3 region has the DNA TGTGCCAGCAGCCAGGAGGGACTAGCGGGACAGCACGATACGCAGTATTTT. This gives the protein CASSQEGLAGQHDTQYF.